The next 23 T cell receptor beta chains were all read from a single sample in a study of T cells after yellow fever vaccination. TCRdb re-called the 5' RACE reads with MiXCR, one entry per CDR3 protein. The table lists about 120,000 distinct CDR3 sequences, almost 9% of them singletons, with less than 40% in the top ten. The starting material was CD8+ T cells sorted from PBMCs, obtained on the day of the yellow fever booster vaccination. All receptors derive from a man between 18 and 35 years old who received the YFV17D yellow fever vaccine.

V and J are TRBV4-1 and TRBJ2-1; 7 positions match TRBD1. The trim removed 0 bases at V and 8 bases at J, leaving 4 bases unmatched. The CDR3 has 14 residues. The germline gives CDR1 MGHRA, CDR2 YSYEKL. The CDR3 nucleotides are TGCGCCAGCAGCCAAGATCAAGGGGGCTATGAGCAGTTCTTC. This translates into CASSQDQGGYEQFF.

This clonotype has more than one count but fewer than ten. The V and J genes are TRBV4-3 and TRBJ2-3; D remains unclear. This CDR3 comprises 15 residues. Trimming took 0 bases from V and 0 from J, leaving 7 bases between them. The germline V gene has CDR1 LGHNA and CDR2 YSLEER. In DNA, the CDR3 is TGCGCCAGCAGCCAAGAGGAAGGAAGCACAGATACGCAGTATTTT. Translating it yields CASSQEEGSTDTQYF.

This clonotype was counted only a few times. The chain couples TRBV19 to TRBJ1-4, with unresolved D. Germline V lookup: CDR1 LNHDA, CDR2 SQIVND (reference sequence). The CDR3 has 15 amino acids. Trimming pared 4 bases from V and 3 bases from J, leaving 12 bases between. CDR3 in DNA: TGTGCCAGTAGTAACCCGCTACGGGCTAATGAAAAACTGTTTTTT. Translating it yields CASSNPLRANEKLFF.

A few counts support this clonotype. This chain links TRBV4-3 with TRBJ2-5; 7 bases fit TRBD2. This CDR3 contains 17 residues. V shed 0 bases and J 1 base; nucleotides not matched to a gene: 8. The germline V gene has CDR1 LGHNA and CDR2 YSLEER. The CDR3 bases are TGCGCCAGCAGCCAAGATCTTGCGGGGGTGATCCAAGAGACCCAGTACTTC. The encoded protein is CASSQDLAGVIQETQYF.

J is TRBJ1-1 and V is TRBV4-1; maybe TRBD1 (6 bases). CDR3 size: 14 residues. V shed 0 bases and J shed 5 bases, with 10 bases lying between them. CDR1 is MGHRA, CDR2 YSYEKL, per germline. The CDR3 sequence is CASSQENRATEAFF. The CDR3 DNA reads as TGCGCCAGCAGCCAAGAAAACAGGGCGACTGAAGCTTTCTTT.

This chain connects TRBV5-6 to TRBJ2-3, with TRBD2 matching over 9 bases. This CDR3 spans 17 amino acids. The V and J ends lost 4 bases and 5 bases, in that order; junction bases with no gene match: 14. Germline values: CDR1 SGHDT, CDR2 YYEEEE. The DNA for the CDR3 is TGTGCCAGCAGCCTCCGCGTGGCGACTAGCGGAGAAGATACGCAGTATTTT. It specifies CASSLRVATSGEDTQYF.

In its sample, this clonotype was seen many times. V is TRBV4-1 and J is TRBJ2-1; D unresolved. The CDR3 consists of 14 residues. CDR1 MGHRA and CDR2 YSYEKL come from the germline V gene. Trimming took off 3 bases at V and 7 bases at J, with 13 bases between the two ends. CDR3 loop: CASSQTPVPNEQFF. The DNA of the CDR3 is TGCGCCAGCAGCCAGACCCCGGTCCCGAATGAGCAGTTCTTC.

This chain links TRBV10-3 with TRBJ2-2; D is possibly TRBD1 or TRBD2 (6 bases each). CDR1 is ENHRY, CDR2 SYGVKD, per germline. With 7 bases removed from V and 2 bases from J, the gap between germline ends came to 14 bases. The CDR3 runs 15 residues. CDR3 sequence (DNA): TGTGCCATCACGTTAGGGGGGCTAAACACCGGGGAGCTGTTTTTT. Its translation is CAITLGGLNTGELFF.

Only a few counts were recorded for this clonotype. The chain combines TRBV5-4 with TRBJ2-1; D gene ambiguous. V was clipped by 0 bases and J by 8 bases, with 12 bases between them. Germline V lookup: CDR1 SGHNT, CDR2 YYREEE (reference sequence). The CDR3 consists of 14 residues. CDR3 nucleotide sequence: TGTGCCAGCAGCTTGGGTTGGGGAAGCCATGAGCAGTTCTTC. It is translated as CASSLGWGSHEQFF.

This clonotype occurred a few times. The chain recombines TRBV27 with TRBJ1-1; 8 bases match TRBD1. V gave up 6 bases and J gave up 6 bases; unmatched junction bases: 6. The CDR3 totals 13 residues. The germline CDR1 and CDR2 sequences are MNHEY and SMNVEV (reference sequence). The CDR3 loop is CASRTGVSAEAFF. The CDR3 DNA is TGTGCCAGCAGGACAGGGGTTTCGGCTGAAGCTTTCTTT.

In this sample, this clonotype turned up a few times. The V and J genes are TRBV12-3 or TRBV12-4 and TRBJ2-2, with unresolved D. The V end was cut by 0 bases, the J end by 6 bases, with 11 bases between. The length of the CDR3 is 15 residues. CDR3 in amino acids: CASSLAGDVSGELFF. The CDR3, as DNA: TGTGCCAGCAGTTTAGCGGGTGACGTATCCGGGGAGCTGTTTTTT.

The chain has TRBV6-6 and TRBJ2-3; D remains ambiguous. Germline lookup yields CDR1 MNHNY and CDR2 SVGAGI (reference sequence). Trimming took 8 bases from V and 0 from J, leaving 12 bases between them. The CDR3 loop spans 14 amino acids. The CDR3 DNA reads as TGTGCCAGCCTCTCGGTGGTTAGCACAGATACGCAGTATTTT. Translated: CASLSVVSTDTQYF.

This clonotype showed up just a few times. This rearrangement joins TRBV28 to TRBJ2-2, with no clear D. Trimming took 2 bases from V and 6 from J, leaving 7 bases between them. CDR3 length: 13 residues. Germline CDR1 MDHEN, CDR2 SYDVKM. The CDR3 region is CASSLSGAGELFF. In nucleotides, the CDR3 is TGTGCCAGCAGTTTAAGTGGCGCCGGGGAGCTGTTTTTT.

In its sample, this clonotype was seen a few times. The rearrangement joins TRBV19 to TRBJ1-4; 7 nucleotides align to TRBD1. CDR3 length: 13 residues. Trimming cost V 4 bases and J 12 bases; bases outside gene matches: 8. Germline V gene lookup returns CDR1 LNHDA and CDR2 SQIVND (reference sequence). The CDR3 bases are TGTGCCAGTAGTAGACAGGGAACGGCTGAACTGTTTTTT. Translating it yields CASSRQGTAELFF. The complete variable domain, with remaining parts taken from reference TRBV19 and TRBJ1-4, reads DGGITQSPKYLFRKEGQNVTLSCEQNLNHDAMYWYRQDPGQGLRLIYYSQIVNDFQKGDIAEGYSVSREKKESFPLTVTSAQKNPTAFYLCASSRQGTAELFFGSGTQLSVL.

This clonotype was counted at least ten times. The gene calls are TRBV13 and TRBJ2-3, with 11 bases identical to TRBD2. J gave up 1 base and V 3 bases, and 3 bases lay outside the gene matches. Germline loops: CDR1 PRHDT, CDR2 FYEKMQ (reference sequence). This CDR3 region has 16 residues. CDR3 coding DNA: TGTGCCAGCAGCTTCACGACTAGCGGGGGCACAGATACGCAGTATTTT. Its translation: CASSFTTSGGTDTQYF.

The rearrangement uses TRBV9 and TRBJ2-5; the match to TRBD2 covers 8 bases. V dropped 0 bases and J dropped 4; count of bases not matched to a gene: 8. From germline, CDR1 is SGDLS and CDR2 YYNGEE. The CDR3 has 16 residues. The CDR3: CASSVESSGWAETQYF. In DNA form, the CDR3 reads TGTGCCAGCAGCGTAGAGTCTAGCGGGTGGGCAGAGACCCAGTACTTC.

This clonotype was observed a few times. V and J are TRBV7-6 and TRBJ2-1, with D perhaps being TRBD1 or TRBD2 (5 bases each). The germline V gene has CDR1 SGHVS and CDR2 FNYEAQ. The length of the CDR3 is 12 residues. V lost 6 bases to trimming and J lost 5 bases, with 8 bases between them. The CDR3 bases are TGTGCCAGCAGTACGGGGCACAATGAGCAGTTCTTC. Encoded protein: CASSTGHNEQFF.

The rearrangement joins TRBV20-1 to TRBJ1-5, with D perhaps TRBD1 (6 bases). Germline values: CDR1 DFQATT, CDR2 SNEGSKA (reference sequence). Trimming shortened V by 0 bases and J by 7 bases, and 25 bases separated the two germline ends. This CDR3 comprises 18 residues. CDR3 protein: CSARDSSGGRFLHQPQHF. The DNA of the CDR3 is TGCAGTGCTAGAGATTCTTCGGGGGGCCGGTTTCTCCACCAGCCCCAGCATTTT.

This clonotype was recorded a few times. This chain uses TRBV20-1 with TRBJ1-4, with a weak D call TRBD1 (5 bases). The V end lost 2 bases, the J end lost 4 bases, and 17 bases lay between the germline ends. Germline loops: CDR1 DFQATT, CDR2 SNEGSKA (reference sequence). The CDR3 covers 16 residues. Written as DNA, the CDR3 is TGCAGTGCTAGAAGGGACCTACGGGTTCATAATGAAAAACTGTTTTTT. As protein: CSARRDLRVHNEKLFF.

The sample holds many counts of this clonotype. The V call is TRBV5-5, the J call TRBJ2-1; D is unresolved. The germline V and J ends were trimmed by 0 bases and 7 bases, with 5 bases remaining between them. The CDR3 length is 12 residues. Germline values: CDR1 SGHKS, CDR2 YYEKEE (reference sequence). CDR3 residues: CASSLAGNEQFF. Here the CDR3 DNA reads TGTGCCAGCAGCTTGGCCGGGAATGAGCAGTTCTTC.

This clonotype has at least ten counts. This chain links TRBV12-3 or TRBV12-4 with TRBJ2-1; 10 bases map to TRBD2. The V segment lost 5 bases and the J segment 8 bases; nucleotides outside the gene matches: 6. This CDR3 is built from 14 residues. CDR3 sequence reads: CASSKAGGLDEQFF. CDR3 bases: TGTGCCAGCAGTAAAGCGGGGGGGCTTGATGAGCAGTTCTTC.

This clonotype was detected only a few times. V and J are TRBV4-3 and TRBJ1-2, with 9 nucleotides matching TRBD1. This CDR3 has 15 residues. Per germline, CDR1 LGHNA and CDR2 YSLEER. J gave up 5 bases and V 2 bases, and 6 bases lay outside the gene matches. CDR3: CASSQITGTGYGYTF. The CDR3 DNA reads TGCGCCAGCAGCCAAATTACCGGGACAGGGTATGGCTACACCTTC.

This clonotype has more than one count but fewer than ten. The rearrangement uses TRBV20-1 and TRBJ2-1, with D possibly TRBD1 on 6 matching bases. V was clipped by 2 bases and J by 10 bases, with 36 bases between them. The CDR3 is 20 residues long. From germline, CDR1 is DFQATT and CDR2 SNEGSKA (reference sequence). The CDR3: CSARLTLQGGQSLSGREQFF. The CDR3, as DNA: TGCAGTGCTAGACTGACTTTACAGGGCGGTCAATCCCTTTCGGGTAGGGAGCAGTTCTTC.